What follows are 19 T cell receptor beta chains derived from one specimen sequenced in a study of CD8 T cells in ankylosing spondylitis. Notes on the study in general: Typical of ankylosing spondylitis blood, it appeared, was a TCR beta motif of about eight highly homologous variants.

For these receptors, no antigen is known. TCRdb used MiXCR to reprocess the 5' RACE reads, holding one entry per CDR3 protein. The table includes 500,000 to 550,000 distinct CDR3 sequences, 10% to 15% detected once. The sample consisted of blood, either unsorted or a sorted T cell fraction (not recorded which). Receptor source: a male donor with ankylosing spondylitis.

This clonotype was counted only a few times. The chain recombines TRBV11-2 with TRBJ1-1; D possibly corresponds to TRBD1 (6 bases). Trimming took off 0 bases at V and 12 bases at J, with 14 bases between the two ends. CDR1 SGHAT and CDR2 FQNNGV come from the germline V gene. CDR3 size: 13 residues. The CDR3, as DNA: TGTGCCAGCAGCTTAGATCCCCAGGGACATACTTTCTTT. Translation: CASSLDPQGHTFF.

This clonotype came up a few times. The rearrangement links TRBV6-1 to TRBJ1-1, with no clear D. The CDR3 has 14 residues. V dropped 4 bases and J dropped 0 bases, with 9 bases sitting between them. Germline loops: CDR1 MNHNS, CDR2 SASEGT. CDR3 in DNA: TGTGCCAGCAGTGCCCTCGCCATGAACACTGAAGCTTTCTTT. Amino acid sequence: CASSALAMNTEAFF.

This rearrangement joins TRBV21-1 to TRBJ2-2; the D call of TRBD2 is as the table states it, not checked on the DNA. TRBV21-1 is classified as a pseudogene. The CDR3 is 16 amino acids. CDR3 nucleotides: TGTGCCAGCAGCAAAGAGGCTAGATCGTACACCGGGGAGCTGTTTTTT. Translating it yields CASSKEARSYTGELFF.

The sample holds many counts of this clonotype. The chain uses TRBV11-2 and TRBJ2-1; D might be TRBD2 (6 bases). This CDR3 is 15 amino acids long. In germline, CDR1 is SGHAT, CDR2 FQNNGV. V was shortened by 0 bases and J by 6 bases, with 12 bases between the two germline ends. This chain's CDR3 is CASSLERDGANEQFF. The CDR3 coding sequence is TGTGCCAGCAGCTTAGAGCGGGACGGCGCCAATGAGCAGTTCTTC.

This chain connects TRBV5-5 to TRBJ1-5, with TRBD1 as a possible D gene (5 bases). Germline values: CDR1 SGHKS, CDR2 YYEKEE (reference sequence). V was clipped by 4 bases and J by 2 bases, with 10 bases between them. This CDR3 has 14 amino acids. The CDR3 spells CASSVREGNQPQHF. The CDR3 bases are TGTGCCAGCAGCGTCAGGGAGGGCAATCAGCCCCAGCATTTT. Full variable domain (rest looked up from reference TRBV5-5 and TRBJ1-5): DAGVTQSPTHLIKTRGQQVTLRCSPISGHKSVSWYQQVLGQGPQFIFQYYEKEERGRGNFPDRFSARQFPNYSSELNVNALLLGDSALYLCASSVREGNQPQHFGDGTRLSIL.

This clonotype was counted between two and nine times. The genes are TRBV7-8 and TRBJ2-1; 13 bases line up with TRBD2. The V segment lost 5 bases and the J segment 8 bases; nucleotides outside the gene matches: 6. Germline CDR1 is SGHVS and CDR2 is FQNEAQ. The CDR3 is 15 amino acids. The CDR3: CASSPGLAGDHEQFF. The CDR3 DNA reads as TGTGCCAGCAGCCCAGGACTAGCGGGAGATCATGAGCAGTTCTTC.

This clonotype came up a few times. The gene calls are TRBV29-1 and TRBJ2-3; D possibly corresponds to TRBD2 (5 bases). The CDR3 is made up of 16 amino acids. V lost 0 bases and J lost 3, with 16 bases in between. In germline, CDR1 is SQVTM, CDR2 ANQGSEA. For the CDR3, the DNA is TGCAGCGTTGAAGATCGGCGGGCTAGAGGAACAGATACGCAGTATTTT. Encoded protein: CSVEDRRARGTDTQYF.

About this clonotype itself: Relative to the germline gene, one junction end is altered; a read error may explain this. J is TRBJ2-1 and V is TRBV12-3 or TRBV12-4, with TRBD1 matching 9 bases. This CDR3 is 16 amino acids long. CDR3 loop: CACSALRGQGLNEQFF. The CDR3, as DNA: TGTGCCTGCAGTGCCCTAAGGGGACAGGGATTGAATGAGCAGTTCTTC.

V and J are TRBV20-1 and TRBJ2-5; possible D gene TRBD2, 6 bases. The CDR3 is 13 residues long. The germline CDR1 and CDR2 sequences are DFQATT and SNEGSKA (reference sequence). V dropped 0 bases and J dropped 5 bases, with 10 bases sitting between them. The CDR3 protein is CSARDGGMETQYF. The DNA for the CDR3 is TGCAGTGCTAGAGATGGGGGGATGGAGACCCAGTACTTC.

In DNA form, the CDR3 reads TGTGCCAGCAGTCGTTTGGACAACTATGGCTACACCTTC. Translated, it gives CASSRLDNYGYTF. The chain links TRBV5-5 to TRBJ1-2; D unclear. V was trimmed by 5 bases and J by 2 bases, leaving 10 bases between them. Looked up from germline, CDR1 is SGHKS and CDR2 is YYEKEE (reference sequence). The CDR3 totals 13 residues.

This clonotype was picked up a small number of times. The chain joins TRBV4-1 to TRBJ2-5; 8 nucleotides match TRBD1. V lost 4 bases, J lost 2 bases, and 6 bases stayed unmatched. CDR1 is MGHRA, CDR2 YSYEKL, per germline. The CDR3 has 15 amino acids. The CDR3: CASSRPDRDQETQYF. CDR3 nucleotide sequence: TGCGCCAGCAGCCGGCCGGACAGGGATCAAGAGACCCAGTACTTC.

The V call is TRBV20-1, the J call TRBJ1-2, with D possibly being TRBD1 (6 bases). Per germline, CDR1 DFQATT and CDR2 SNEGSKA (reference sequence). The CDR3 spans 14 residues. Trimming took off 2 bases at V and 1 base at J, with 11 bases between the two ends. The CDR3 sequence: CSARRDRNNYGYTF. CDR3 nucleotide sequence: TGCAGTGCTAGACGCGACAGGAATAACTATGGCTACACCTTC.

The gene calls are TRBV20-1 and TRBJ1-1; 7 bases are shared with TRBD1. The V segment lost 5 bases and the J segment 1 base; nucleotides outside the gene matches: 13. CDR3 length: 16 residues. The germline gives CDR1 DFQATT, CDR2 SNEGSKA (reference sequence). Written as DNA, the CDR3 is TGCAGTGCTTTTCGGGCAGGGGGATCCGGGAACACTGAAGCTTTCTTT. Its translation: CSAFRAGGSGNTEAFF.

The table lists this clonotype with many counts. The gene calls are TRBV29-1 and TRBJ2-1; possibly TRBD2 for D (5 bases). Germline assignment: CDR1 SQVTM and CDR2 ANQGSEA. This CDR3 contains 14 residues. Deletions cut 3 bases from V and 9 bases from J, with 18 bases between. As DNA, the CDR3 is TGCAGCGTTGAGGGAAGGCTCGGGAACGGTGAGCAGTTCTTC. It translates to CSVEGRLGNGEQFF.

This clonotype was seen repeatedly, ten times or more. The chain joins TRBV7-6 to TRBJ1-1, with no clear D. The CDR3 is made up of 13 amino acids. Trimming took off 2 bases at V and 1 base at J, with 5 bases between the two ends. Germline assignment: CDR1 SGHVS and CDR2 FNYEAQ. In DNA, the CDR3 is TGTGCCAGCAGCTTAAACCAGAACACTGAAGCTTTCTTT. Amino acid sequence: CASSLNQNTEAFF.

At least ten counts were recorded for this clonotype. This chain connects TRBV12-3 or TRBV12-4 to TRBJ2-3; D ambiguous. Trimming removed 6 bases from V and 2 bases from J, with 18 bases in between. The CDR3 is 16 residues long. The CDR3 sequence: CASRYRLVENTDTQYF. DNA of the CDR3: TGTGCCAGCAGATACCGACTCGTAGAGAACACAGATACGCAGTATTTT.

This clonotype has just a few counts. The chain combines TRBV7-2 with TRBJ2-1; D is possibly TRBD2 (5 bases). Germline V gene sequence: CDR1 SGHTA, CDR2 FQGNSA. V was pared by 3 bases and J by 12 bases, with 12 bases between. The CDR3 contains 12 residues. CDR3 nucleotides: TGTGCCAGCAGCTTGTACGCGAGCGGGCAGTTCTTC. Protein product: CASSLYASGQFF. Based on the CDR3 plus reference TRBV7-2 and TRBJ2-1, the full variable domain is GAGVSQSPSNKVTEKGKDVELRCDPISGHTALYWYRQSLGQGLEFLIYFQGNSAPDKSGLPSDRFSAERTGGSVSTLTIQRTQQEDSAVYLCASSLYASGQFFGPGTRLTVL.

The sample holds many counts of this clonotype. This chain links TRBV20-1 with TRBJ2-4; D is possibly TRBD2 (5 bases). V lost 6 bases and J lost 5, with 8 bases in between. The germline gives CDR1 DFQATT, CDR2 SNEGSKA (reference sequence). The CDR3 contains 11 residues. The CDR3 region is CSAARENIQYF. The CDR3 nucleotides are TGCAGTGCCGCGAGGGAAAACATTCAGTACTTC.

V usage is TRBV11-2 and J usage is TRBJ2-5, with D possibly TRBD2 on 5 matching bases. V lost 3 bases and J lost 4, with 21 bases in between. The CDR3 runs to 17 residues. Germline CDR1 SGHAT, CDR2 FQNNGV. CDR3 in amino acids: CASSLESAARRLETQYF. The CDR3 DNA follows: TGTGCCAGCAGCTTGGAGTCGGCGGCCCGGAGGCTAGAGACCCAGTACTTC.